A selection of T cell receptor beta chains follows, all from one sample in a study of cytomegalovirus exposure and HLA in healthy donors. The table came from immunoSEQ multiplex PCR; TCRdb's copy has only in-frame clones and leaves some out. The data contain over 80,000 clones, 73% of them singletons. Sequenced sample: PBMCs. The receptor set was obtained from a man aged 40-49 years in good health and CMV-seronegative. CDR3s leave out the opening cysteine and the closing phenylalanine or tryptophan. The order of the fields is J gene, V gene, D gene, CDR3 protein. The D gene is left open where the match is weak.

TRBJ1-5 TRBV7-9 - ASSLGTGNQPQH
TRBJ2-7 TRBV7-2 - ASSSAWGGYYEQY
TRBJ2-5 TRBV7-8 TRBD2 ASTGGGAYETQY
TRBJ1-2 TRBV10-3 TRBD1 AIRNTGVDGYT
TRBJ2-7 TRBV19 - ASRTRLAYEQY
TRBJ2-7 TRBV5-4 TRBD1 ASKLDRVDNEQY
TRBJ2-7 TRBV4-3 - ASSQDVAAGEEQY
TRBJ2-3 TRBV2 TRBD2 ASRKLAGEFTDTQY
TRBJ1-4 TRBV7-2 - ASSLDRVNEKLF
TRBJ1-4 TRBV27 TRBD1 ASSLQGAREKLF
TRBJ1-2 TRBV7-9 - ASSLWQGGNGYT
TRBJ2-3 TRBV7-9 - ASSLRGSTDTQY
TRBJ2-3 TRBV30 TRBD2 AWSVRTSGGGVFTDTQY
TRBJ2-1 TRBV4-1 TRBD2 ASSQVFASGPYNEQF
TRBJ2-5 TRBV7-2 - ASSRSSVVETQY
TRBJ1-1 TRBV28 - ASNTGGKNTEAF
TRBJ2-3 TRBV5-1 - ASSPPGGSGTDTQY